The source of this TCR beta chain is a study of blood T cell repertoires in COVID-19. Study overall: T cells, B-cell-depleted T cells, or PBMCs supplied cDNA or gDNA.

Using immunoSEQ multiplex PCR, the repertoire was profiled, and TCRdb retains in-frame clones only, with some absent. The sample includes approximately 110,000 clones, over 80% of them seen just once. V was cut by 4 bases and J by 2 bases, with 13 bases left in between. The germline V gene encodes CDR1 LGHDT and CDR2 YNNKEL (reference sequence). The CDR3 has 15 amino acids. The specimen was peripheral blood. This receptor was taken from a woman in her sixties with acute or convalescent COVID-19. This chain links TRBV3-1 (or the pseudogene TRBV3-2) with TRBJ2-3, with D maybe TRBD2 (6 bases). CDR3 protein: CASSPSGTFTDTQYF. In DNA form, the CDR3 reads TGTGCCAGCAGCCCCTCCGGGACTTTCACAGATACGCAGTATTTT.